This T cell receptor (beta chain) was identified in a study of identical twins. Points from the study as a whole: Not following the same donors, the study drew its conclusions from cross-sectional statistical analysis. Because invariant MAIT and iNKT cells could be present, zero-insertion analyses could be partly confounded.

This clonotype was seen more than once but under ten times. Antigen unknown. V shed 4 bases, J shed 3 bases, and the junction held 6 bases outside the gene matches. Germline loops: CDR1 SGHKS, CDR2 YYEKEE (reference sequence). The CDR3 contains 14 residues. TCRdb fed the 5' RACE reads into MiXCR, producing one record per CDR3 protein. The repertoire includes approximately 630,000 distinct CDR3 sequences, 7.1% of them detected once, and less than 2% sits in the top ten. The same sample was also studied in work on yellow fever vaccine responses in identical twins.

The chain uses TRBV5-5 and TRBJ2-5; 7 nucleotides line up with TRBD1. The clonotype comes from a woman between 18 and 29 years old in good health. The sequenced material came from PBMCs. The CDR3 is CASSLSGTEETQYF. The DNA of the CDR3 is TGTGCCAGCAGCCTGTCCGGGACAGAAGAGACCCAGTACTTC.